This TCR beta chain was identified during a study of T cell responses to AZD1222 COVID-19 vaccine (dated by TCRdb to about 2021). At the level of the whole study: AZD1222 recipients with second doses at about 4 weeks or about 12 weeks were pooled, because spike-specific TCR depth and breadth did not differ between schedules. Trial participants were enrolled by age into 18-55, 56-69 and 70-plus year subgroups, with approximately 150, 30 and 60 TCR-sequenced participants respectively. A total of 233 trial participants underwent TCR sequencing, of whom about 210 received two doses of AZD1222 and about 25 received two doses of the MenACWY control vaccine. Study-wide findings and limitations: CD4 TCRs associated with the vaccine covered the entire spike protein, and the dominant responses were in regions 160-218 and 743-854. Participants were mostly white British, with more females than males. The authors suggested clonal diversity may have been underestimated. Nearly half of unique spike-specific TCRs reportedly recognized epitopes outside regions mutated in the B.1.351 and B.1.1.7 variants. In the small 56-69-year group, the increase in depth fell short of significance, most likely because of low power. No day 14 peak-response samples were available, so repertoires were characterized only after the peak T cell response. Only five to seven AZD1222 recipients were SARS-CoV-2 seropositive at baseline, limiting conclusions about previously exposed vaccinees. After two AZD1222 doses, both the breadth and the depth of spike-specific TCRs were significantly higher than at day 0 and than in MenACWY recipients.

According to the study, the label for this sample's time point signals: baseline before first vaccination. Samples from vaccinated people were obtained from the UK trials COV001 and COV002, which included a single-blind randomized controlled phase 2/3 trial of AZD1222 (ChAdOx1 nCoV-19) in healthy adults. For TCRbeta chain sequencing, PBMC samples from trial participants were taken at day 0 and at day 28 after the second dose. The CDR3 regions of human TCRbeta chains were analyzed by immunosequencing. The paper's data handling went like this. TCRs in the repertoires were compared against a reference library of SARS-CoV-2-specific TCRs that had been generated with the MIRA antigen-specificity platform. Breadth was defined as the fraction of unique TCRs that were SARS-CoV-2-associated, and depth was defined as the fraction of total T cells that were SARS-CoV-2-associated. Each spike-specific TCR was assigned to its reactive spike region and to a CD4 or CD8 class using the MIRA data. Log10-transformed breadth and depth values were compared by one-way ANOVA with Sidak's multiple comparisons tests. TCRdb re-hosts the immuneACCESS table, in-frame sequences only. Its copies lack some clones; in the studies checked, an unresolved V gene accounts for under half of them, and the cause for the rest is not known. The DNA gave D and trimming, while V, J and clone size come from that table. The sample contains about 170,000 clones, around 90% of them found a single time. Jointly, the top ten make up 2.6% of the sample.

With respect to this clone: The antigen this receptor binds is unknown. No base quality values were provided; no much bigger clone lies one nucleotide off.

The CDR3, from cysteine to phenylalanine, totals 15 residues. The read is trimmed to its CDR3 DNA, 45 bases read in frame from base 1. V loses 6 bases of germline sequence and J loses 7 bases, and the interval between the two ends is 19 bases. CDR1 is given as MNHEY and CDR2 as SVGAGI, both from the germline V gene. This specimen consisted of peripheral blood, obtained on day 0 of AZD1222 vaccination. The chain links TRBV6-5 with TRBJ1-5; there is no confident call for the D gene. The sequence was obtained from an adult in good health. The CDR3 in this case is CASRAARGTEQPQHF. The DNA sequence reads TGTGCCAGCAGGGCGGCGCGAGGAACGGAACAGCCCCAGCATTTT.